The next 25 T cell receptor beta chains were all read from a single sample in a study of tumor-infiltrating lymphocytes in primary liver carcinoma. The investigators made TCR beta cDNA from around 530 ng total RNA, using a constant-region primer. A slightly modified ARM-PCR protocol with three nested multiplex PCR rounds produced these TCR beta libraries. TRBV1-TRBV30 forward primers and a C-beta reverse primer were used in the first two PCR rounds, which each ran for nine to ten cycles. TCRdb used MiXCR to reprocess the multiplex PCR reads, holding one entry per CDR3 protein. The sample yields about 74,000 distinct CDR3 sequences, more than 60% seen once. Between roughly 20 and 31 mg of unsorted bulk tissue served as the source from which RNA and DNA were co-extracted. Sequenced: liver tumor tissue from sampling region 4. Subset of the sample: tumor region T4, right-lateral pole. These receptors all stem from a man in his forties with primary liver carcinoma and hepatitis B virus infection.

Concerning this clonotype: One junction end disagrees with the germline gene, perhaps due to a read error. The V and J genes are TRBV4-2 and TRBJ2-3; D possibly corresponds to TRBD2 (8 bases). The V gene's germline CDR1 is LGHNA and CDR2 YNFKEQ. The CDR3 sequence is 17 residues long. CDR3 in amino acids: CASNAGLEGGGTDTQYF. DNA for the CDR3: TGTGCCAGCAATGCGGGACTAGAGGGAGGTGGGACAGATACCCAGTATTTT.

The chain couples TRBV11-2 to TRBJ2-2; the match to TRBD2 covers 11 bases. In germline, CDR1 is SGHAT, CDR2 FQNNGV. The CDR3 has 17 residues. CDR3 DNA sequence: TGTACCAACAGCGTGGGACTAGCGGTCTCCCCGGCCGGGGAGCTGTTTTTT. Its translation is CTNSVGLAVSPAGELFF.

A note on this clonotype: Since no conserved phenylalanine or tryptophan closes the CDR3, a read error is the likely cause. This chain uses TRBV11-2 with TRBJ1-1, with D unclear. This CDR3 comprises 16 residues. The germline gives CDR1 SGHAT, CDR2 FQNNGV. In nucleotides, the CDR3 is TGTGCCAGCAGCTTTGATTTGGGCGGAAGAGTCGCTGAGGCTTTCTCT. As protein: CASSFDLGGRVAEAFS.

In regard to this clonotype: A junction boundary mismatches the germline segment, possibly from a read error. CDR3 nucleotides: TGTGCCAGCAGCCCAACAGGGATCTATGGCTACATCTTC. Its translation is CASSPTGIYGYIF. The rearrangement links TRBV7-9 to TRBJ1-2; possibly TRBD1 for D (6 bases). CDR1 and CDR2 (germline): SEHNR, FQNEAQ (reference sequence). The CDR3 has 13 residues.

About this clonotype itself: In this CDR3 the conserved last residue, phenylalanine or tryptophan, is missing, so a read error is likely. The J gene is TRBJ1-6, the V gene TRBV14; D is undetermined. The germline V gene encodes CDR1 SGHDN and CDR2 FVKESK. The length of the CDR3 is 14 residues. CDR3 protein: CAGSHALIGAPLHL. CDR3 coding DNA: TGTGCCGGCAGCCACGCCCTTATTGGTGCGCCCCTCCACTTG.

This clonotype appeared many times. The V gene is TRBV6-5, the J gene TRBJ2-2, with D possibly TRBD2 on 5 matching bases. Trimming removed 2 bases from V and 4 bases from J, with 14 bases in between. The CDR3 length is 16 residues. The germline gives CDR1 MNHEY, CDR2 SVGAGI. The CDR3 spells CASSYGGGSGTGELFF. The CDR3 DNA reads as TGTGCCAGCAGTTACGGAGGCGGGTCTGGCACCGGGGAGCTGTTTTTT.

In the case of this clonotype: One junction end disagrees with the germline gene, perhaps due to a read error. This rearrangement joins TRBV29-1 to TRBJ2-1, with D perhaps given as TRBD1 or TRBD2 (5 bases each). The CDR3 runs to 11 residues. The germline gives CDR1 SQVTM, CDR2 ANQGSEA. CDR3 residues: CNVGLHQGQFF. The CDR3 region has the DNA TGCAACGTTGGACTCCACCAGGGGCAGTTCTTC.

As concerns this clonotype: A much more abundant neighbour one base away suggests this may be a read error. The rearrangement links TRBV7-9 to TRBJ2-6; D is possibly TRBD1 (5 bases). The CDR3 consists of 14 residues. Germline V CDR1 and CDR2: SEHNR, FQNEAQ (reference sequence). The CDR3 nucleotides read TGTGCCAGCTACAAGAGCTCTGGGGCCGACGTCCTGACTTTC. Translating gives CASYKSSGADVLTF.

About this clonotype itself: The CDR3 does not end in the conserved phenylalanine or tryptophan, so this is likely a read error. V is TRBV29-1 and J is TRBJ2-3; D is ambiguous. Germline V gene sequence: CDR1 SQVTM, CDR2 ANQGSEA. Trimming left V 3 bases short and J 5 bases short, with 9 bases between. The CDR3 runs to 12 residues. The CDR3 DNA reads TGCAGCGTTGATTCGGACGGAGATACGCAGTATTCT. Protein product: CSVDSDGDTQYS.

This clonotype has just one count. Because it lacks the conserved phenylalanine or tryptophan at the end, this CDR3 is likely a read error. The chain combines TRBV2 with TRBJ1-1; D call uncertain. V lost 7 bases, J lost 8 bases, and 14 bases lay in between. CDR1 is SNHLY and CDR2 is FYNNEI in the germline V gene. The CDR3 consists of 12 residues. The CDR3 is CASNPRDWEAFY. CDR3 bases: TGTGCCAGCAACCCACGAGATTGGGAAGCTTTCTAT.

The genes are TRBV4-2 and TRBJ2-2; D is unclear. V lost 0 bases and J 8 bases, leaving 7 bases between the germline ends. The CDR3 spans 13 residues. The germline V gene has CDR1 LGHNA and CDR2 YNFKEQ. As DNA, the CDR3 is TGTGCCAGCAGCCAAGAGTACGCAGGGGAGCTGTTTTTT. The encoded protein is CASSQEYAGELFF.

A note on this clonotype: The junction does not match germline at one end; this may be a read error. The chain joins TRBV28 to TRBJ2-5; possibly TRBD2 for D (6 bases). Germline loops: CDR1 MDHEN, CDR2 SYDVKM. The CDR3 is 17 residues long. The CDR3 here is CASSSIPRGGSQETHYF. Written as DNA, the CDR3 is TGTGCCAGCAGTTCCATTCCTAGGGGAGGCTCCCAAGAGACCCACTACTTC.

This clonotype was recorded many times. The rearrangement links TRBV28 to TRBJ2-5; 7 nucleotides line up with TRBD1. This CDR3 has 17 residues. Losses at the gene ends were 6 bases for V and 1 base for J; bases not matched to a gene: 14. Germline loops: CDR1 MDHEN, CDR2 SYDVKM. CDR3 bases: TGTGCCAGCAGCTGGGCTGGACAGGTTGATCCCCAAGAGACCCAGTACTTC. Encoded protein: CASSWAGQVDPQETQYF. Full variable domain (missing parts from reference TRBV28 and TRBJ2-5): DVKVTQSSRYLVKRTGEKVFLECVQDMDHENMFWYRQDPGLGLRLIYFSYDVKMKEKGDIPEGYSVSREKKERFSLILESASTNQTSMYLCASSWAGQVDPQETQYFGPGTRLLVL.

The V call is TRBV6-1, the J call TRBJ2-7, with D possibly called TRBD1 or TRBD2 (5 bases each). The CDR3 runs to 15 residues. The germline V gene encodes CDR1 MNHNS and CDR2 SASEGT. Trimming took 4 bases from V and 1 from J, leaving 14 bases between them. The CDR3 nucleotides are TGTGCCAGCAGTGCAAGGGACGGACCTTCCTACGAGCAGTACTTC. It codes for CASSARDGPSYEQYF.

J is TRBJ2-7 and V is TRBV6-2 or TRBV6-3, with no clear D. V was clipped by 7 bases and J by 4 bases, with 11 bases between them. The CDR3 loop spans 12 amino acids. Germline V gene data show CDR1 as MNHEY and CDR2 as SVGEGT. This CDR3 reads CASNYNSYEQYF. The DNA of the CDR3 is TGTGCCAGCAACTACAATTCGTACGAGCAGTACTTC.

For this clonotype: A much larger clone lies one base from this, so it may be a read error. This sequence joins TRBV28 and TRBJ1-4; D is undetermined. Germline CDR1 reads MDHEN; CDR2 reads SYDVKM. There are 14 residues in the CDR3. This chain's CDR3 is CTSSLSQLNEKLFF. The CDR3 DNA is TGTACCAGCAGTTTATCACAGCTAAATGAAAAACTGTTTTTT. The full variable domain, in which reference TRBV28 and TRBJ1-4 provide the parts outside the CDR3, is DVKVTQSSRYLVKRTGEKVFLECVQDMDHENMFWYRQDPGLGLRLIYFSYDVKMKEKGDIPEGYSVSREKKERFSLILESASTNQTSMYLCTSSLSQLNEKLFFGSGTQLSVL.

The chain uses TRBV5-1 and TRBJ1-1, with D perhaps TRBD1 (5 bases). The ends were cut back, 4 bases at V and 6 bases at J, with 19 bases in the middle. This CDR3 has 15 amino acids. The germline gives CDR1 SGHRS, CDR2 YFSETQ. DNA of the CDR3: TGCGCCAGCAGCCCGGAGGACACTCTTCGGGCTGAAGCTTTCTTT. Residues: CASSPEDTLRAEAFF.

Details on this clonotype: One junction end disagrees with the germline gene, perhaps due to a read error. The chain uses TRBV6-6 and TRBJ1-1, with D unclear. Germline lookup yields CDR1 MNHNY and CDR2 SVGAGI (reference sequence). This CDR3 is 12 amino acids long. The CDR3 coding sequence is TGCGCCAGCACTTACGACCCTCCTAGGGCTTTCTTT. This translates into CASTYDPPRAFF.

By frequency in the sample, this clonotype is medium-sized. The V and J genes are TRBV29-1 and TRBJ2-3, with no clear D. V shed 4 bases and J shed 7 bases, with 6 bases lying between them. CDR1 SQVTM and CDR2 ANQGSEA come from the germline V gene. The CDR3 runs to 10 residues. The CDR3 DNA reads TGCAGCGTTGTTCAGCATACGCAGTATTTT. Protein product: CSVVQHTQYF.

In its sample, this clonotype was seen many times. The rearrangement uses TRBV6-5 and TRBJ2-7; D is possibly TRBD1 (5 bases). The V gene's germline CDR1 is MNHEY and CDR2 SVGAGI. The CDR3 sequence is 13 residues long. V lost 5 bases and J lost 2, with 10 bases in between. As DNA, the CDR3 is TGTGCCAGCAGTGAGACAGCAGCCTACGAGCAGTACTTC. Amino acids: CASSETAAYEQYF.

In regard to this clonotype: The CDR3 does not close with the conserved phenylalanine or tryptophan, likely indicating a read error. The chain has TRBV4-1 and TRBJ2-7, with D uncertain. Germline V gene data show CDR1 as MGHRA and CDR2 as YSYEKL. The CDR3 runs to 16 residues. V was pared by 4 bases and J by 9 bases, with 25 bases between. This CDR3 is CASSLLPDDLGLGQYL. The CDR3 DNA reads as TGCGCCAGCAGCCTTCTGCCCGACGATCTTGGGCTCGGGCAGTACCTC.

Worth noting for this clonotype: One end of the junction is discordant with germline, which a read error may explain. In nucleotides, the CDR3 is TGTGCCAGCGGCTTAAGACAGGGGGGACCCTCTGGGGCCAACGTCCTCACTTTC. Protein sequence: CASGLRQGGPSGANVLTF. This rearrangement joins TRBV11-2 to TRBJ2-6, with TRBD1 matching over 9 bases. The germline V gene has CDR1 SGHAT and CDR2 FQNNGV. This CDR3 has 18 residues.

This clonotype was seen just once. At one boundary the junction diverges from the germline segment, which might be a read error. The chain recombines TRBV6-5 with TRBJ2-7; tentatively, D is TRBD2 (6 bases). The CDR3 covers 14 residues. CDR1 and CDR2 (germline): MNHEY, SVGAGI. CDR3 sequence (DNA): TGCGCCAGCAGGGAGACAAGAGCGGGTTACGGGCAGTACTTC. Protein sequence: CASRETRAGYGQYF.

The V and J genes are TRBV6-5 and TRBJ1-5, with a tentative D call TRBD1 (5 bases). The DNA end is more similar to TRBJ2-3, so the J call may be wrong. In germline, CDR1 is MNHEY, CDR2 SVGAGI. The CDR3 has 16 residues. Here the CDR3 DNA reads TGTGCCAGCAGCCCAAGACAGAGCTCGGGCAATCATCCCCAGTATTTT. Encoded protein: CASSPRQSSGNHPQYF.

This clonotype was seen a handful of times. The chain joins TRBV28 to TRBJ1-5; maybe TRBD1 (5 bases). The CDR3 spans 14 residues. Trimming pared 8 bases from V and 7 bases from J, leaving 18 bases between. Looked up from germline, CDR1 is MDHEN and CDR2 is SYDVKM. In DNA form, the CDR3 reads TGTGCCAGCGCAACAGGAGGGGCTGGGCAGCCCCAGCATTTT. Its protein product is CASATGGAGQPQHF.